This TCR beta chain originates from a study of graft-versus-host responses after intestinal transplantation. Germline CDR1 and CDR2: MGHRA and YSYEKL. The CDR3 extends over 16 amino acids. J lost 7 bases, V lost 0 bases, and 7 bases had no gene match. TCRdb keeps only in-frame clones here, not all; method: immunoSEQ multiplex PCR. The data contain around 20,000 clones, more than 80% of them singletons. This chain joins TRBV4-1 and TRBJ2-1, with 9 bases that match TRBD2. The source was PBMCs, collected 350 to 400 days after transplant. The TCR sequence derives from a human patient who received an intestinal transplant, so some T cells may come from the graft donor. For the CDR3, the DNA is TGCGCCAGCAGCCAAGAAGGCCTAGCGGGAAATAATGAGCAGTTCTTC. Translating it yields CASSQEGLAGNNEQFF.